The 4 T cell receptor beta chains in this list originate from one sample, sequenced in a study of human T cells and chemical hapten exposure. From the RACE reads, TCRdb called clonotypes with MiXCR, one entry per CDR3 protein. The data contain approximately 320,000 distinct CDR3 sequences, 4.5% to 7% of them seen just once; the ten biggest clones take up about 8.2%. The time point: pre-sensitization, week 0. Treatment in this sample: therapeutic diphenylcyclopropenone sensitization with weekly scalp DPC. Sequencing was performed on whole blood, taken in connection with sensitization to the hapten diphenylcyclopropenone (DPC). Receptors were obtained from a young woman with alopecia areata. Some clones in this sample may be carry-over from other donors' samples.

The sample holds many counts of this clonotype. V usage is TRBV10-3 and J usage is TRBJ1-1; 10 bases match TRBD1. With V trimmed by 6 bases and J by 11 bases, 9 bases remained unmatched. Germline loops: CDR1 ENHRY, CDR2 SYGVKD. CDR3 length: 13 amino acids. CDR3 sequence reads: CAISLDRGRTAFF. The CDR3 bases are TGTGCCATCAGCCTAGACAGGGGGCGGACGGCTTTCTTT.

V gene TRBV27 combines with J gene TRBJ2-3; 8 bases map to TRBD2. This CDR3 has 16 residues. Germline V gene lookup returns CDR1 MNHEY and CDR2 SMNVEV (reference sequence). The V gene end was trimmed by 6 bases and the J gene end by 1 base; junction bases not matched to a gene: 9. CDR3 bases: TGTGCCAGCAGCAATCGAATGACTAGCGGCACAGATACGCAGTATTTT. The encoded protein is CASSNRMTSGTDTQYF.

This clonotype was counted many times. The chain recombines TRBV21-1 with TRBJ1-5. TRBV21-1 counts as a pseudogene. The CDR3 runs to 15 residues. The DNA of the CDR3 is TGTGCCAGCAGCGCCAAGACGGCCTCCAATCAGCCCCAGCATTTT. Translating gives CASSAKTASNQPQHF.

This chain connects TRBV12-3 or TRBV12-4 to TRBJ2-3; TRBD2 matches 15 bases. With 5 bases clipped from V and 10 bases from J, the junction kept 7 bases outside the gene matches. The CDR3 is 15 residues long. This CDR3 is CASSTGTSGGTAQYF. The CDR3 DNA follows: TGTGCCAGCAGTACTGGGACTAGCGGGGGGACAGCGCAGTATTTT.